This passage covers 26 T cell receptor beta chains from one sample sequenced in a study of blood T cell repertoires in COVID-19. Using immunoSEQ multiplex PCR, the repertoire was profiled, and TCRdb retains in-frame clones only, with some absent. This sample has some 140,000 clones; roughly 85% occur once, and the top ten carry roughly 3.5%. Sequencing input: peripheral blood. Receptors were obtained from a man between 60 and 75 years old with acute or convalescent COVID-19.

This sequence joins TRBV7-2 and TRBJ1-5, with D possibly matching TRBD1 (5 bases). Germline loops: CDR1 SGHTA, CDR2 FQGNSA. V was clipped by 0 bases and J by 0 bases, with 9 bases between them. The CDR3 loop spans 16 amino acids. CDR3 in amino acids: CASSLAGVGSNQPQHF. DNA for the CDR3: TGTGCCAGCAGCTTAGCAGGGGTAGGTAGCAATCAGCCCCAGCATTTT.

The V gene is TRBV29-1, the J gene TRBJ2-7; 11 bases are shared with TRBD2. CDR1 is SQVTM and CDR2 is ANQGSEA in the germline V gene. V was clipped by 6 bases and J by 3 bases; unmatched bases: 4. The CDR3 loop spans 13 amino acids. The CDR3 bases are TGCAGCGTAGCGACTAGCGGGAACTACGAGCAGTACTTC. It codes for CSVATSGNYEQYF.

V gene TRBV12-1 combines with J gene TRBJ2-7; TRBD2, as called in the table, went unchecked against the DNA. TRBV12-1 is tagged as a pseudogene. The CDR3 sequence is 16 residues long. CDR3 loop: CASSFGASGRIYEQYF. The CDR3 bases are TGTGCCAGCAGCTTTGGGGCTAGCGGGAGAATTTACGAGCAGTACTTC.

The V and J genes are TRBV6-6 and TRBJ2-5; 9 positions match TRBD1. After removal of 5 bases from V and 5 bases from J, the junction contained 6 bases not matched to a gene. This CDR3 is built from 14 residues. Germline V gives CDR1 MNHNY, CDR2 SVGAGI (reference sequence). The chain's CDR3 is CASSRDRVGETQYF. The DNA for the CDR3 is TGTGCCAGCAGTCGGGACAGGGTAGGGGAGACCCAGTACTTC.

This rearrangement joins TRBV12-3 or TRBV12-4 to TRBJ2-1; D remains unclear. Deletions cut 7 bases from V and 8 bases from J, with 9 bases between. This CDR3 is 11 amino acids long. The CDR3 is CASNERYEQFF. As DNA, the CDR3 is TGTGCCAGCAACGAGAGGTATGAGCAGTTCTTC.

The chain joins TRBV27 to TRBJ2-7; D unclear. Germline CDR1 reads MNHEY; CDR2 reads SMNVEV (reference sequence). CDR3 length: 13 residues. The V gene lost 4 bases and the J gene lost 1 base, with 8 bases spanning the gap. The CDR3 bases are TGTGCCAGCAGTTCCGCCGGGTCCTACGAGCAGTACTTC. It yields the protein CASSSAGSYEQYF.

V usage is TRBV6-2 or TRBV6-3 and J usage is TRBJ2-5; D perhaps matches TRBD1 (7 bases). V dropped 5 bases and J dropped 3 bases, with 31 bases sitting between them. The CDR3 totals 20 residues. Germline lookup yields CDR1 MNHEY and CDR2 SVGEGT. In DNA, the CDR3 is TGTGCCAGCAGTATGGGACGCGGGACAGCTTTGATACGGGAGAAAGAGACCCAGTACTTC. This sequence encodes CASSMGRGTALIREKETQYF.

The chain carries TRBV27 and TRBJ2-2, with TRBD1 matching over 9 bases. Germline loops: CDR1 MNHEY, CDR2 SMNVEV (reference sequence). After removal of 9 bases from V and 6 bases from J, the junction contained 11 bases not matched to a gene. The CDR3 extends over 15 amino acids. CDR3 DNA: TGTGCCAGGGATACGGGACAGGGCGAATCCGGGGAGCTGTTTTTT. Protein sequence: CARDTGQGESGELFF.

This chain links TRBV2 with TRBJ1-2; 9 bases are a match to TRBD1. CDR1 SNHLY and CDR2 FYNNEI come from the germline V gene. The CDR3 spans 15 residues. The V gene end was trimmed by 7 bases and the J gene end by 3 bases; junction bases not matched to a gene: 9. This CDR3 reads CASKPGQGRDYGYTF. DNA for the CDR3: TGTGCCAGCAAACCGGGACAGGGCAGGGACTATGGCTACACCTTC. Variable domain in full (rest from reference TRBV2 and TRBJ1-2): EPEVTQTPSHQVTQMGQEVILRCVPISNHLYFYWYRQILGQKVEFLVSFYNNEISEKSEIFDDQFSVERPDGSNFTLKIRSTKLEDSAMYFCASKPGQGRDYGYTFGSGTRLTVV.

The chain couples TRBV7-6 to TRBJ2-7, with 9 bases lining up with TRBD1. Germline trimming cut 5 bases from V and 6 bases from J; bases unmatched to any gene: 20. Per germline, CDR1 SGHVS and CDR2 FNYEAQ. The CDR3 covers 18 residues. CDR3 in amino acids: CASSLMSPGTGSMGEQYF. CDR3 coding DNA: TGTGCCAGCAGCCTAATGAGTCCCGGGACAGGGTCAATGGGCGAGCAGTACTTC.

The chain has TRBV27 and TRBJ1-2; no clear D. With 2 bases removed from V and 2 bases from J, the gap between germline ends came to 6 bases. The germline CDR1 and CDR2 sequences are MNHEY and SMNVEV (reference sequence). The CDR3 is 13 amino acids. CDR3 DNA: TGTGCCAGCAGTTTAACCCAGAACTATGGCTACACCTTC. It translates to CASSLTQNYGYTF.

This clone was seen only a few times. V and J are TRBV19 and TRBJ1-4; no clear D. The V and J ends lost 1 base and 8 bases respectively, with 11 bases between them. In germline, CDR1 is LNHDA, CDR2 SQIVND (reference sequence). The CDR3 covers 14 residues. CDR3 DNA sequence: TGTGCCAGTAGTATAGGAGGCTTCGGCGAAAAACTGTTTTTT. Amino acids: CASSIGGFGEKLFF.

V usage is TRBV2 and J usage is TRBJ1-5, with D maybe TRBD1 (5 bases). Germline V gene lookup returns CDR1 SNHLY and CDR2 FYNNEI. This CDR3 region has 14 residues. Trimming took 3 bases from V and 1 from J, leaving 7 bases between them. DNA of the CDR3: TGTGCCAGCAGTGAGGAGGGGAGCAATCAGCCCCAGCATTTT. It specifies CASSEEGSNQPQHF.

V is TRBV6-2 or TRBV6-3 and J is TRBJ2-5; possibly TRBD1 for D (5 bases). Germline CDR1 and CDR2: MNHEY and SVGEGT. CDR3 size: 14 residues. The germline V and J ends were trimmed by 5 bases and 5 bases, with 15 bases remaining between them. The DNA of the CDR3 is TGTGCCAGCAGTCAGCTGACCAGGGTGGAGACCCAGTACTTC. Its protein is CASSQLTRVETQYF.

The rearrangement uses TRBV4-3 and TRBJ2-7, with a weak D call TRBD1 (6 bases). The germline V and J ends were trimmed by 0 bases and 6 bases, with 15 bases remaining between them. The CDR3 consists of 15 residues. Germline-derived CDR1 and CDR2 are LGHNA and YSLEER. The CDR3 region is CASSQDQGRGGEQYF. The CDR3 nucleotides are TGCGCCAGCAGCCAAGATCAAGGCAGGGGCGGCGAGCAGTACTTC.

The V call is TRBV19, the J call TRBJ2-3; 9 nucleotides line up with TRBD2. From germline, CDR1 is LNHDA and CDR2 SQIVND (reference sequence). Losses at the gene ends were 6 bases for V and 3 bases for J; bases not matched to a gene: 10. CDR3 length: 16 amino acids. The CDR3 DNA reads TGTGCCAGTAGGACACTTAGCGGGAGAGGAACAGATACGCAGTATTTT. This translates into CASRTLSGRGTDTQYF.

The rearrangement links TRBV5-1 to TRBJ1-3; the match to TRBD1 covers 10 bases. The CDR3 runs 20 residues. J gave up 4 bases and V 4 bases, and 20 bases lay outside the gene matches. The germline V gene has CDR1 SGHRS and CDR2 YFSETQ. CDR3 amino acids: CASSQTGGQIGLFLGNTIYF. Here the CDR3 DNA reads TGCGCCAGCAGCCAGACAGGGGGCCAAATTGGACTGTTCCTGGGAAACACCATATATTTT.

In DNA form, the CDR3 reads TGTGCCAGCAGCTTAGACAGGACCAACACCGGGGAGCTGTTTTTT. This codes for CASSLDRTNTGELFF. The gene calls are TRBV7-2 and TRBJ2-2; D possibly corresponds to TRBD1 (5 bases). The V and J ends lost 1 base and 2 bases respectively, with 8 bases between them. The CDR3 is made up of 15 amino acids. Germline assignment: CDR1 SGHTA and CDR2 FQGNSA.

V and J are TRBV5-1 and TRBJ2-2, with 7 nucleotides matching TRBD2. V shed 0 bases and J 8 bases; nucleotides not matched to a gene: 7. CDR3 length: 15 amino acids. The germline CDR1 and CDR2 sequences are SGHRS and YFSETQ. CDR3 sequence reads: CASSLAGGTGGELFF. CDR3 in DNA: TGCGCCAGCAGCTTGGCCGGGGGGACCGGAGGGGAGCTGTTTTTT.

The gene calls are TRBV25-1 and TRBJ1-2, with a tentative D call TRBD1 (6 bases). CDR1 and CDR2 from the germline V gene are MGHDK and SYGVNS. The V and J ends lost 3 bases and 2 bases respectively, with 10 bases between them. This CDR3 is 14 amino acids long. The CDR3 protein is CASSDAGENYGYTF. The CDR3 nucleotides are TGTGCCAGCAGTGACGCAGGGGAGAACTATGGCTACACCTTC.

This clone has more than one count but fewer than ten. The chain employs TRBV14 and TRBJ1-6; a possible D gene is TRBD1 (6 bases). The V gene's germline CDR1 is SGHDN and CDR2 FVKESK. V lost 5 bases and J lost 0, with 17 bases in between. CDR3 size: 18 residues. As DNA, the CDR3 is TGTGCCAGCAGCTCCAAAACAGGGCCGAGCTCCTATAATTCACCCCTCCACTTT. Residues: CASSSKTGPSSYNSPLHF.

The V and J genes are TRBV7-8 and TRBJ2-2; TRBD2 agrees at 14 bases. The CDR3 consists of 16 residues. Germline trimming cut 4 bases from V and 4 bases from J; bases unmatched to any gene: 2. Germline-derived CDR1 and CDR2 are SGHVS and FQNEAQ. CDR3 coding DNA: TGTGCCAGCAGCTACGGGACTAGCGGGGGCACCGGGGAGCTGTTTTTT. As protein: CASSYGTSGGTGELFF.

CDR3 residues: CASSVINRENTIYF. In nucleotides, the CDR3 is TGTGCCAGCAGCGTCATAAACAGGGAGAACACCATATATTTT. The gene calls are TRBV7-9 and TRBJ1-3; tentative D call: TRBD1 (6 bases). With 5 bases removed from V and 7 bases from J, the gap between germline ends came to 15 bases. The length of the CDR3 is 14 residues. The germline V gene encodes CDR1 SEHNR and CDR2 FQNEAQ (reference sequence).

This clone was detected once. V usage is TRBV28 and J usage is TRBJ2-3; D perhaps matches TRBD2 (6 bases). CDR1 is MDHEN and CDR2 is SYDVKM in the germline V gene. The V end lost 7 bases, the J end lost 1 base, and 9 bases lay between the germline ends. There are 13 residues in the CDR3. The DNA of the CDR3 is TGTGCCAGCACTCCGGGGGGCACAGATACGCAGTATTTT. It yields the protein CASTPGGTDTQYF.

The CDR3 spells CAIRGTSGGQETQYF. CDR3 sequence (DNA): TGTGCCATCAGGGGGACTAGCGGGGGGCAAGAGACCCAGTACTTC. The gene calls are TRBV10-3 and TRBJ2-5; TRBD2 matches 15 bases. The CDR3 runs 15 residues. With V trimmed by 6 bases and J by 2 bases, 1 base remained unmatched. The germline V gene encodes CDR1 ENHRY and CDR2 SYGVKD.

This sequence joins TRBV4-1 and TRBJ2-1; D not certain. Germline V gives CDR1 MGHRA, CDR2 YSYEKL. Trimming shortened V by 4 bases and J by 0 bases, and 10 bases separated the two germline ends. This CDR3 has 15 residues. The CDR3 here is CASSRRTSSYNEQFF. In DNA form, the CDR3 reads TGCGCCAGCAGCCGCCGAACGAGCTCCTACAATGAGCAGTTCTTC.